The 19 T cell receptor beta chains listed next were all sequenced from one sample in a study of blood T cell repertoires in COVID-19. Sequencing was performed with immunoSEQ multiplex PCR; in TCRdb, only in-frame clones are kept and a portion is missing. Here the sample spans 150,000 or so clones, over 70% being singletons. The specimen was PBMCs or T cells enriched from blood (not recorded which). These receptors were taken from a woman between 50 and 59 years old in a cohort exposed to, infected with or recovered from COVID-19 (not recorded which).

CDR3 in DNA: TGTGCCAGTAGTACAGGGTTGTCTAGCACAGATACGCAGTATTTT. Translation gives CASSTGLSSTDTQYF. The chain carries TRBV19 and TRBJ2-3; D possibly corresponds to TRBD1 (5 bases). Germline loops: CDR1 LNHDA, CDR2 SQIVND (reference sequence). The CDR3 contains 15 residues. Trimming pared 4 bases from V and 0 bases from J, leaving 11 bases between.

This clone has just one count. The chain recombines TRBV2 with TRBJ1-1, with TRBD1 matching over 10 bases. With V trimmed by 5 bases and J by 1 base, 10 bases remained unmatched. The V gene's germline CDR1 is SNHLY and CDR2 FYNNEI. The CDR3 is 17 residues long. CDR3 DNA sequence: TGTGCCAGCAGTCCGGGACAGGGGATAAGGAGGAACACTGAAGCTTTCTTT. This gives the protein CASSPGQGIRRNTEAFF.

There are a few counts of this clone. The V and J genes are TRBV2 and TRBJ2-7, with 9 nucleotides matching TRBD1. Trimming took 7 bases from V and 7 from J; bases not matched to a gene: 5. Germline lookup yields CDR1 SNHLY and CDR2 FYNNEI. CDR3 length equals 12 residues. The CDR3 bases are TGTGCCAGCATCACCGGGACAGGGGAGCAGTACTTC. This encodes CASITGTGEQYF.

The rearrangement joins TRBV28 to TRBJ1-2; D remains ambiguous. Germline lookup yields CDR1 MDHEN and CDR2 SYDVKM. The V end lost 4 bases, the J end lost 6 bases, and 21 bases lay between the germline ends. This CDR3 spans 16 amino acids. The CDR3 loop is CASSSSSRHPGNGYTF. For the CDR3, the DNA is TGTGCCAGCAGTTCCTCTTCACGACACCCCGGGAATGGCTACACCTTC.

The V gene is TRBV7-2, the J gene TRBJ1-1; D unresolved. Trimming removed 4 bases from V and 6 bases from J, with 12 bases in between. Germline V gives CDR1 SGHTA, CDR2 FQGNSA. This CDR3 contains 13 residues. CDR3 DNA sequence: TGTGCCAGCAGCTCTTCAGTGTTCTCTGAAGCTTTCTTT. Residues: CASSSSVFSEAFF.

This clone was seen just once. The CDR3 loop is CASSSKRGVIREQFF. The CDR3 DNA sequence: TGTGCCAGCAGCTCTAAGCGGGGAGTTATACGAGAGCAGTTCTTC. This chain joins TRBV5-4 and TRBJ2-1, with 7 bases that match TRBD2. V was pared by 3 bases and J by 10 bases, with 13 bases of the junction left unmatched. The CDR3 contains 15 residues. In germline, CDR1 is SGHNT, CDR2 YYREEE (reference sequence).

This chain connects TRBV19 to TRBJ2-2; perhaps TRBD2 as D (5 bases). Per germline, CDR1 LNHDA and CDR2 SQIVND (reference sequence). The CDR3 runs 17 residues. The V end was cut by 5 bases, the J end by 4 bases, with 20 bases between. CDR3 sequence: CASSAVWGDTFTGELFF. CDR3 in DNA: TGTGCCAGTAGTGCTGTTTGGGGAGACACCTTCACCGGGGAGCTGTTTTTT.

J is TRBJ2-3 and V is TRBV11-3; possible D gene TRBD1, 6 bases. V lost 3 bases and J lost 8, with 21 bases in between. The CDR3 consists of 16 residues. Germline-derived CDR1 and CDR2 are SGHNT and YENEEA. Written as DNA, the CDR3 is TGTGCCAGCAGCTTCCGGGACAACGGTGGTTTAGGTACGCAGTATTTT. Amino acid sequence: CASSFRDNGGLGTQYF.

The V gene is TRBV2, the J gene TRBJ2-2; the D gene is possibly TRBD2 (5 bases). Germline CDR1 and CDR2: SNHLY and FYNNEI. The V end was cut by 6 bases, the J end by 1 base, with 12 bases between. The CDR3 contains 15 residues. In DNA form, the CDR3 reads TGTGCCAGCAGAGAGAGCGGAGGGAACACCGGGGAGCTGTTTTTT. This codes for CASRESGGNTGELFF.

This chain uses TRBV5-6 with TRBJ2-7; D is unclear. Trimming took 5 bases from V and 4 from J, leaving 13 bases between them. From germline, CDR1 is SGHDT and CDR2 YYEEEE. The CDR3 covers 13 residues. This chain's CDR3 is CASSPSIPYEQYF. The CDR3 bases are TGTGCCAGCAGTCCTAGTATCCCTTACGAGCAGTACTTC.

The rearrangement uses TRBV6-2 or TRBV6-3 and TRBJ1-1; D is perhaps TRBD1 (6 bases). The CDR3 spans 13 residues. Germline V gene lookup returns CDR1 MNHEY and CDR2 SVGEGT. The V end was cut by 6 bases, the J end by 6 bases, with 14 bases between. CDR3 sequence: CASSHRQVSEAFF. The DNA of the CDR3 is TGTGCCAGCAGCCATAGACAGGTCTCTGAAGCTTTCTTT.

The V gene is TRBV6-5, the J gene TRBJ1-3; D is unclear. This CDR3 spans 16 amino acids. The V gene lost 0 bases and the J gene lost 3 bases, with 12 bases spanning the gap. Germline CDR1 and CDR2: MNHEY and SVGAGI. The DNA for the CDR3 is TGTGCCAGCAGTTACTCGAACACCCGGAGTGGAAACACCATATATTTT. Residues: CASSYSNTRSGNTIYF.

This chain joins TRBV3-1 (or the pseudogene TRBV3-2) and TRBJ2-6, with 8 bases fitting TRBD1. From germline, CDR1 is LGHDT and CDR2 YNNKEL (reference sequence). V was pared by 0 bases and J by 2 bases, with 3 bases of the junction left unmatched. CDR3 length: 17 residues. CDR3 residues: CASSQDHRGAGANVLTF. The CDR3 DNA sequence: TGTGCCAGCAGCCAAGATCACAGGGGGGCTGGGGCCAACGTCCTGACTTTC.

CDR3 sequence reads: CASSTTLKLFF. DNA for the CDR3: TGTGCCAGTAGTACGACATTGAAACTGTTTTTT. The rearrangement links TRBV19 to TRBJ1-4; D unresolved. The germline V and J ends were trimmed by 4 bases and 11 bases, with 8 bases remaining between them. The CDR3 extends over 11 amino acids. Germline V gene sequence: CDR1 LNHDA, CDR2 SQIVND (reference sequence).

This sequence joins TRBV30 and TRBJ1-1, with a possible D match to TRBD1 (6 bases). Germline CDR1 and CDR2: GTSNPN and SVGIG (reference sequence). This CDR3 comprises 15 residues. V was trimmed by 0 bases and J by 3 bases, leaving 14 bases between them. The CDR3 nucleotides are TGTGCCTGGAGTGTACGGGCACAGGGTGACACTGAAGCTTTCTTT. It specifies CAWSVRAQGDTEAFF.

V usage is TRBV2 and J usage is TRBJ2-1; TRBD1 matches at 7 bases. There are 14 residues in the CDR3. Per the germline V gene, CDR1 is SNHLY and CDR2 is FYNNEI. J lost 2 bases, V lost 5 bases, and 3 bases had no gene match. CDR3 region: CASSSGQAYNEQFF. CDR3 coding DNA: TGTGCCAGCAGTTCAGGACAGGCCTACAATGAGCAGTTCTTC.

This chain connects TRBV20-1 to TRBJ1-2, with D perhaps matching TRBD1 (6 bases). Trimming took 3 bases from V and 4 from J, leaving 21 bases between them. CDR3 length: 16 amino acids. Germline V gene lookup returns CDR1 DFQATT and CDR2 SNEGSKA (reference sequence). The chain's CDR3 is CSASDPAQGIAYGYTF. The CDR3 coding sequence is TGCAGTGCTAGTGATCCGGCACAGGGTATCGCCTATGGCTACACCTTC.

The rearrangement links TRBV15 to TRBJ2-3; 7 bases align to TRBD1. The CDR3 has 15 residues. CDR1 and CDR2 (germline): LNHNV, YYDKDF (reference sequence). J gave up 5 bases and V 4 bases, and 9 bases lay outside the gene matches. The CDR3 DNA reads TGTGCCACCAGCATGATCACCAGGGGGAAAGATACGCAGTATTTT. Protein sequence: CATSMITRGKDTQYF.

CDR3 residues: CASSSSGALQPQHF. For the CDR3, the DNA is TGTGCCAGTAGTTCATCAGGGGCCCTTCAGCCCCAGCATTTT. The J gene is TRBJ1-5, the V gene TRBV19; the D gene is possibly TRBD1 (6 bases). Germline loops: CDR1 LNHDA, CDR2 SQIVND (reference sequence). The CDR3 consists of 14 residues. Between the trimmed V and J ends, which lost 5 bases and 6 bases, there was a span of 14 bases. Based on the CDR3 plus reference TRBV19 and TRBJ1-5, the full variable domain is DGGITQSPKYLFRKEGQNVTLSCEQNLNHDAMYWYRQDPGQGLRLIYYSQIVNDFQKGDIAEGYSVSREKKESFPLTVTSAQKNPTAFYLCASSSSGALQPQHFGDGTRLSIL.